Listed below are T cell receptor beta chains from one sample, sequenced in a study of T cells of healthy individuals. TCRdb itself ran the 5' RACE reads through MiXCR, one entry per CDR3 protein. The sample has 75,000 to 95,000 distinct CDR3 sequences, approximately 5.4% seen once. The receptors shown here come from a female donor in good health. Each CDR3 is given with its conserved first and last residue. Fields, in order: clone size, D gene, V gene, J gene, CDR3 DNA, CDR3 protein. A D gene is named only where the DNA matches it firmly. The size of a clone is reported for some rows only, either as once, few or many, or as a class for expanded clones.

abundance: many
d_gene: -
v_gene: TRBV7-9
j_gene: TRBJ2-1
CDR3nt: TGTGCCAGCAGCTTTTATATAGGGAATGAGCAGTTCTTC
CDR3aa: CASSFYIGNEQFF

abundance: -
d_gene: -
v_gene: TRBV18
j_gene: TRBJ1-5
CDR3nt: TGTGCCAGCTCAATAACAGGGTATGGGGCCAATCAGCCCCAGCATTTT
CDR3aa: CASSITGYGANQPQHF

abundance: -
d_gene: -
v_gene: TRBV6-2/TRBV6-3
j_gene: TRBJ1-1
CDR3nt: TGTGCCAGCAGTACTGGACTCCTGAACGCTGAAGCTTTCTTT
CDR3aa: CASSTGLLNAEAFF

abundance: many
d_gene: TRBD2
v_gene: TRBV7-8
j_gene: TRBJ2-3
CDR3nt: TGTGCCAGCAGCTTATGGGTGCTAAGCGGGGCCACAGATACGCAGTATTTT
CDR3aa: CASSLWVLSGATDTQYF

abundance: few
d_gene: -
v_gene: TRBV7-2
j_gene: TRBJ2-3
CDR3nt: TGTGCCAGCAGCTTAGGTCGACAGAGAAGCACAGATACGCAGTATTTT
CDR3aa: CASSLGRQRSTDTQYF

abundance: -
d_gene: -
v_gene: TRBV30
j_gene: TRBJ1-1
CDR3nt: TGTGCCTGGAGTCGTGCGGGCTACACTGAAGCTTTCTTT
CDR3aa: CAWSRAGYTEAFF

abundance: few
d_gene: -
v_gene: TRBV6-2/TRBV6-3
j_gene: TRBJ1-5
CDR3nt: TGTGCCAGCAGTCAGGGTTTCAATCAGCCCCAGCATTTT
CDR3aa: CASSQGFNQPQHF

abundance: many
d_gene: -
v_gene: TRBV7-8
j_gene: TRBJ2-1
CDR3nt: TGTGCCAGCAGCTTAGTTCCCTACTCCTACAATGAGCAGTTCTTC
CDR3aa: CASSLVPYSYNEQFF

abundance: many
d_gene: -
v_gene: TRBV2
j_gene: TRBJ2-3
CDR3nt: TGTGCCAGCAGCGGGGACACCACAGATACGCAGTATTTT
CDR3aa: CASSGDTTDTQYF

abundance: few
d_gene: -
v_gene: TRBV28
j_gene: TRBJ1-1
CDR3nt: TGTGCCAGCAGTAGGCTCAGGGGAGCCGCTTTCTTT
CDR3aa: CASSRLRGAAFF

abundance: -
d_gene: -
v_gene: TRBV9
j_gene: TRBJ1-1
CDR3nt: TGTGCCAGCAGCGTAGGGGGTGGTCAGGGGATGAACACTGAAGCTTTCTTT
CDR3aa: CASSVGGGQGMNTEAFF

abundance: many
d_gene: TRBD1
v_gene: TRBV5-1
j_gene: TRBJ1-1
CDR3nt: TGCGCCAGCAGCTTGTGGGGGACAGACACTGAAGCTTTCTTT
CDR3aa: CASSLWGTDTEAFF

abundance: few
d_gene: TRBD1
v_gene: TRBV11-2
j_gene: TRBJ1-6
CDR3nt: TGTGCCAGCAGCTCCGGATCCAGGGGGCGTAATTCACCCCTCCACTTT
CDR3aa: CASSSGSRGRNSPLHF

abundance: many
d_gene: -
v_gene: TRBV7-8
j_gene: TRBJ2-5
CDR3nt: TGTGCCAGCAGCTTATACGGGCTTGGTGAGACCCAGTACTTC
CDR3aa: CASSLYGLGETQYF

abundance: many
d_gene: -
v_gene: TRBV20-1
j_gene: TRBJ1-6
CDR3nt: TGCAGTGCTAGACCCGGTCAGGGTTATTCACCCCTCCACTTT
CDR3aa: CSARPGQGYSPLHF

abundance: many
d_gene: -
v_gene: TRBV28
j_gene: TRBJ2-6
CDR3nt: TGTGCCAGCACTAAACAGGGCCCTAGCTCTGGGGCCAACGTCCTGACTTTC
CDR3aa: CASTKQGPSSGANVLTF

abundance: many
d_gene: -
v_gene: TRBV5-1
j_gene: TRBJ2-7
CDR3nt: TGCGCCAGCAGCTTGGACATGCACGAGCAGTACTTC
CDR3aa: CASSLDMHEQYF

abundance: many
d_gene: -
v_gene: TRBV3-1
j_gene: TRBJ2-5
CDR3nt: TGTGCCAGCAGCCAATACCAAGAGACCCAGTACTTC
CDR3aa: CASSQYQETQYF

abundance: -
d_gene: -
v_gene: TRBV5-1
j_gene: TRBJ2-7
CDR3nt: TGCGCCAGCAGCTTGGTATTCGGGGCCCACGAGCAGTACTTC
CDR3aa: CASSLVFGAHEQYF

abundance: many
d_gene: TRBD2
v_gene: TRBV9
j_gene: TRBJ2-3
CDR3nt: TGTGCCAGCAGCTCCCGACACGGCGGGAGGGCCGGAGATACGCAGTATTTT
CDR3aa: CASSSRHGGRAGDTQYF

abundance: many
d_gene: TRBD1
v_gene: TRBV10-3
j_gene: TRBJ2-1
CDR3nt: TGTGCCATCAGTGGGGGACAGGGGGCTATCAATGAGCAGTTCTTC
CDR3aa: CAISGGQGAINEQFF

abundance: many
d_gene: -
v_gene: TRBV7-2
j_gene: TRBJ2-7
CDR3nt: TGTGCCAGCAGCTTACAGTCACAGGGCTACGAGCAGTACTTC
CDR3aa: CASSLQSQGYEQYF

abundance: many
d_gene: TRBD1
v_gene: TRBV30
j_gene: TRBJ2-3
CDR3nt: TGTGCCTGGGACAGGGGGACAGATACGCAGTATTTT
CDR3aa: CAWDRGTDTQYF

abundance: -
d_gene: -
v_gene: TRBV5-5
j_gene: TRBJ1-3
CDR3nt: TGTGCCAGCAGCTTTTACTCGAGCACCCGTGGGGTATTCTCTGGAAACACCATATATTTT
CDR3aa: CASSFYSSTRGVFSGNTIYF

abundance: many
d_gene: -
v_gene: TRBV2
j_gene: TRBJ2-7
CDR3nt: TGTGCCAGTCAACTTGTCTACGAGCAGTACTTC
CDR3aa: CASQLVYEQYF

abundance: many
d_gene: -
v_gene: TRBV25-1
j_gene: TRBJ2-7
CDR3nt: TGTGCCAGCAGTGAATATCGCGACCGTGGCTCCTACGAGCAGTACTTC
CDR3aa: CASSEYRDRGSYEQYF

abundance: few
d_gene: -
v_gene: TRBV16
j_gene: TRBJ1-2
CDR3nt: TGTGCCAGCAGCCAATCCAGGGACTATGGCTACACCTTC
CDR3aa: CASSQSRDYGYTF

abundance: few
d_gene: -
v_gene: TRBV12-3/TRBV12-4
j_gene: TRBJ2-6
CDR3nt: TGTGCCAGCAGTCTCCTCTCTGGGGCCAACGTCCTGACTTTC
CDR3aa: CASSLLSGANVLTF

abundance: many
d_gene: -
v_gene: TRBV4-2
j_gene: TRBJ1-6
CDR3nt: TGTGCCAGCAGCCAAGGCAGTTCCTATAATTCACCCCTCCACTTT
CDR3aa: CASSQGSSYNSPLHF

abundance: -
d_gene: -
v_gene: TRBV20-1
j_gene: TRBJ1-4
CDR3nt: TGCAGTGCTAGTCGTCAGGCGAATGAAAAACTGTTTTTT
CDR3aa: CSASRQANEKLFF

abundance: many
d_gene: -
v_gene: TRBV4-3
j_gene: TRBJ2-6
CDR3nt: TGCGCCAGCAGCCGTACCCCGGGGGCTGGGGCCAACGTCCTGACTTTC
CDR3aa: CASSRTPGAGANVLTF

abundance: many
d_gene: -
v_gene: TRBV9
j_gene: TRBJ1-6
CDR3nt: TGTGCCAGCAGCCCGCGGACGGATAATTCACCCCTCCACTTT
CDR3aa: CASSPRTDNSPLHF

abundance: many
d_gene: -
v_gene: TRBV7-2
j_gene: TRBJ1-6
CDR3nt: TGTGCCAGCAGCTTAGGAACAATTCCGCCCCTCCACTTT
CDR3aa: CASSLGTIPPLHF

abundance: many
d_gene: TRBD1
v_gene: TRBV24-1
j_gene: TRBJ1-5
CDR3nt: TGTGCCACCAGTGATACGAGGACAGGGAGCCAGCCCCAGCATTTT
CDR3aa: CATSDTRTGSQPQHF

abundance: many
d_gene: -
v_gene: TRBV24-1
j_gene: TRBJ2-5
CDR3nt: TGTGCCACCAGTGATTTCTGGGAGACCCAGTACTTC
CDR3aa: CATSDFWETQYF

abundance: many
d_gene: TRBD1
v_gene: TRBV27
j_gene: TRBJ1-2
CDR3nt: TGTGCCAGCAGCCCGACAGGGACCGGCTATGGCTACACCTTC
CDR3aa: CASSPTGTGYGYTF

abundance: -
d_gene: -
v_gene: TRBV30
j_gene: TRBJ1-1
CDR3nt: TGTGCCTGGAGTGTACGCGGCGGAACGGAAGCTTTCTTT
CDR3aa: CAWSVRGGTEAFF

abundance: few
d_gene: TRBD2
v_gene: TRBV4-3
j_gene: TRBJ2-7
CDR3nt: TGCGCCAGCAGCCAAGGGACTAGGATATACTTC
CDR3aa: CASSQGTRIYF

abundance: many
d_gene: -
v_gene: TRBV6-2/TRBV6-3
j_gene: TRBJ2-7
CDR3nt: TGTGCCAGCAGCTTCAGCGGAGGCTACGAGCAGTACTTC
CDR3aa: CASSFSGGYEQYF

abundance: many
d_gene: TRBD2
v_gene: TRBV29-1
j_gene: TRBJ2-4
CDR3nt: TGCAGCGTTCACGGGACTAGCGGGAGTGGGTCCAAAAACATTCAGTACTTC
CDR3aa: CSVHGTSGSGSKNIQYF

abundance: many
d_gene: TRBD1
v_gene: TRBV6-1
j_gene: TRBJ1-1
CDR3nt: TGTGCCAGCAGCGCCCAGGGGGCCAACACTGAAGCTTTCTTT
CDR3aa: CASSAQGANTEAFF

abundance: -
d_gene: -
v_gene: TRBV4-3
j_gene: TRBJ2-2
CDR3nt: TGCGTCAGCAGCCAAGATCGTGGGAACACCGGGGAGCTGTTTTTT
CDR3aa: CVSSQDRGNTGELFF

abundance: -
d_gene: -
v_gene: TRBV7-9
j_gene: TRBJ1-1
CDR3nt: TGTGCCAGCAGCTTAGGCCTGGTACTGAACACTGAAGCTTTCTTT
CDR3aa: CASSLGLVLNTEAFF

abundance: many
d_gene: -
v_gene: TRBV28
j_gene: TRBJ2-2
CDR3nt: TGTGCCAGCAGTTTATTGTCCGGGGAGCTGTTTTTT
CDR3aa: CASSLLSGELFF

abundance: many
d_gene: TRBD1
v_gene: TRBV29-1
j_gene: TRBJ2-6
CDR3nt: TGCAGCGTCGTCTTGGGACAGGGGGCCTCTGGGGCCAACGTCCTGACTTTC
CDR3aa: CSVVLGQGASGANVLTF

abundance: -
d_gene: TRBD2
v_gene: TRBV5-4
j_gene: TRBJ2-3
CDR3nt: TGTGCCAGCAGCTTGGGTTTTAGCGGGGGGGTCACAGATACGCAGTATTTT
CDR3aa: CASSLGFSGGVTDTQYF

abundance: many
d_gene: TRBD2
v_gene: TRBV19
j_gene: TRBJ2-1
CDR3nt: TGTGCCAGTAGTCATCCCCGTTCTAGCGGGAGAGGGCATGAGCAGTTCTTC
CDR3aa: CASSHPRSSGRGHEQFF

abundance: -
d_gene: TRBD1
v_gene: TRBV5-1
j_gene: TRBJ1-1
CDR3nt: TGCGCCAGCAGCTTGGTCGGGACAGTAAAGAACACTGAAGCTTTCTTT
CDR3aa: CASSLVGTVKNTEAFF

abundance: few
d_gene: TRBD1
v_gene: TRBV20-1
j_gene: TRBJ2-6
CDR3nt: TGCAGTGCTAGCGACAGGGGCTCTGGGGCCAACGTCCTGACTTTC
CDR3aa: CSASDRGSGANVLTF

abundance: many
d_gene: TRBD2
v_gene: TRBV20-1
j_gene: TRBJ2-7
CDR3nt: TGCAGTGCTAGAGATCCAGCGGGAGGGCCCTACGAGCAGTACTTC
CDR3aa: CSARDPAGGPYEQYF

abundance: -
d_gene: -
v_gene: TRBV7-9
j_gene: TRBJ1-4
CDR3nt: TGTGCCAGCAGCTTAGATACAGGCCGAGAGTGGTTT
CDR3aa: CASSLDTGREWF

abundance: -
d_gene: -
v_gene: TRBV27
j_gene: TRBJ2-7
CDR3nt: TGTGCCAGCAGTTCAATTTCTCGACCCGGGACGGCCTACGAGCAGTACTTC
CDR3aa: CASSSISRPGTAYEQYF